This T cell receptor beta chain was documented in a study of T cell responses to AZD1222 COVID-19 vaccine. Study details: Second-dose schedules of about 4 or about 12 weeks were combined. Study conclusions and caveats: Breadth and depth of Spike-specific TCRs rose after two AZD1222 doses. In the spike-specific TCR repertoire, nearly half reportedly target unmutated variant regions.

V gave up 3 bases and J gave up 8 bases, with 16 bases separating them. The germline gives CDR1 SQVTM, CDR2 ANQGSEA. The CDR3 length is 13 residues. With respect to this clone: Its antigen is not identified.

The assay was immunoSEQ multiplex PCR, and TCRdb's table has in-frame clones only and misses some. The sample records approximately 260,000 clones, just over 90% being singletons. The chain links TRBV29-1 to TRBJ1-2; D is possibly TRBD1 (5 bases). Source: peripheral blood, taken on day 0 of AZD1222 vaccination. The receptor comes from an adult in good health. In DNA, the CDR3 is TGCAGCGTTGACGTAGTGCCGGGGGGAGGCTACACCTTC. Its translation is CSVDVVPGGGYTF.